This T cell receptor beta chain was identified in a study of somatic mutations in cytotoxic T cells in rheumatoid arthritis. The overall study: No treatment had yet been given when patient blood (roughly 30 ml EDTA) was drawn, right after diagnosis. The authors flow-sorted some V beta antibody-stained T-cell populations at nearly 100% purity, including V beta1+ cells that they sequenced for TCRB.

Of note for this clone: Its antigen is not known.

V was cut by 0 bases and J by 3 bases, with 9 bases left in between. This CDR3 region has 14 residues. Germline V gene data show CDR1 as MGHRA and CDR2 as YSYEKL. The method was immunoSEQ multiplex PCR; TCRdb's version includes in-frame clones alone and lacks a portion of them. The sample lists about 3,600 clones; roughly four fifths were seen once. Broader study findings: In the expanded CD8+ clones, the antigen targets remained unknown.

Each population, CD4+ and CD8+ cells, was isolated by positive magnetic bead selection and checked for purity by flow cytometry. This receptor was identified in a middle-aged man with rheumatoid arthritis. What was sequenced was CD8+ T cells sorted from blood. J is TRBJ2-7 and V is TRBV4-1, with D maybe TRBD1 (5 bases). CDR3 sequence (DNA): TGCGCCAGCAGCCAAGATCCCGGACACTACGAGCAGTACTTC. As protein: CASSQDPGHYEQYF.